This T cell receptor beta chain was sequenced in a study of PD-1 blockade in classical Hodgkin lymphoma. The study's findings and limits: Compared with healthy donors, newly diagnosed patients reportedly showed lower baseline TCR diversity. Prior therapy or disease activity may underlie the repertoire differences, whose causes remain undefined.

Concerning this clone itself: The antigen remains unidentified.

TCRdb's copy holds only in-frame clones and misses some; the assay was immunoSEQ multiplex PCR. The sample holds about 25,000 clones, 94% seen once. Time point of the sample: newly diagnosed, previously untreated cHL patient sample. What served as comparison were PBMCs in newly diagnosed, untreated classical Hodgkin lymphoma. Germline V gene sequence: CDR1 SNHLY, CDR2 FYNNEI. Trimming shortened V by 4 bases and J by 3 bases, and 19 bases separated the two germline ends. The CDR3 contains 16 residues. This chain joins TRBV2 and TRBJ2-7, with D possibly being TRBD1 (5 bases). This TCR came from a human donor with classical Hodgkin lymphoma. The material sequenced was peripheral blood mononuclear cells (PBMCs). CDR3 DNA sequence: TGTGCCAGCAGTGTCGGTGGGGCCCTCGCTCTCTACGAGCAGTACTTC. Translated: CASSVGGALALYEQYF.